Included here is one T cell receptor (beta chain) sequence, with context. Its antigen remains unknown. The record originates from a study of cytomegalovirus exposure and HLA in healthy donors. Study results and caveats: In a later analysis, an Asian-associated ancestry cluster reportedly showed fewer N-insertions than the approximately 700-donor mean. Donors were assumed by presence/absence analyses to have roughly uniform sequencing depth.

Primers included in the PCR were 60 Vbeta and 13 Jbeta primers. The assay was immunoSEQ multiplex PCR, and TCRdb's table has in-frame clones only and misses some. The repertoire has tens of thousands of clones, approximately 88% of them found once; the top ten carry roughly 1.6%. The CDR3 contains 15 residues. V lost 5 bases, J lost 7 bases, and 9 bases stayed unmatched. Germline V CDR1 and CDR2: LNHDA, SQIVND (reference sequence). The V gene is TRBV19, the J gene TRBJ2-7, with 12 bases lining up with TRBD2. This TCR was recovered from a man younger than 40 in good health and CMV-seropositive. Sequencing input: PBMCs. The DNA for the CDR3 is TGTGCCAGTAGTTCAGGACTAGCGGGGACTGGTGAGCAGTACTTC. It translates to CASSSGLAGTGEQYF.